The clone carrying this T cell receptor beta chain has just a few counts. Antigen specificity is unknown. Germline V lookup: CDR1 SNHLY, CDR2 FYNNEI. This CDR3 has 14 amino acids. The ends lost 7 bases at V and 5 bases at J; junction bases unmatched: 8. This entry is derived from a study of a mutant IDH1 vaccine in newly diagnosed glioma. Study summary: Treated patients comprised about 60% males and about 40% females, mean age roughly 44 years. Earlier treatment was radiotherapy, temozolomide, or both, with most getting both.

Libraries were prepared by immunoSEQ multiplex PCR; TCRdb keeps only in-frame clonotypes and omits some of them. The sample includes roughly 84,000 clones, about four fifths of them seen just once. Time point denoted: baseline, week 1 (first vaccination visit). Treatment in this sample: pre-vaccination baseline after standard-of-care therapy. General observations from the study: The occurrence of vaccine-induced immune responses was seen in more than 85% of patients.

The sample consisted of PBMCs, taken from a glioma patient treated with radiotherapy, temozolomide or both. The chain employs TRBV2 and TRBJ2-1; 7 bases agree with TRBD1. This sequence was found in a man between 35 and 55 years old with glioma. Some clones in this sample may be carry-over from other donors' samples. CDR3 sequence (DNA): TGTGCCAGCATCCGGGACAGACTCGACAATGAGCAGTTCTTC. Residues: CASIRDRLDNEQFF. The whole variable domain, filled in from reference TRBV2 and TRBJ2-1, reads EPEVTQTPSHQVTQMGQEVILRCVPISNHLYFYWYRQILGQKVEFLVSFYNNEISEKSEIFDDQFSVERPDGSNFTLKIRSTKLEDSAMYFCASIRDRLDNEQFFGPGTRLTVL.